This record covers a single T cell receptor (beta chain). Antigen specificity is unknown. Together with a sample-barcoded 5' primer, a J-beta primer mix was included in a second PCR lasting roughly 6 to 12 cycles. MiXCR, applied by TCRdb to the 5' RACE reads, yields one record per CDR3 protein. The sample shows 1,100,000 or so distinct CDR3 sequences, 45% of them seen only once. This entry belongs to a study of blood T cells in healthy people across ages. Study findings and constraints: Donors of long life had a larger count of naive CD4+ cells and greater diversity than aged donors.

The CDR3 consists of 15 residues. Germline V lookup: CDR1 ENHRY, CDR2 SYGVKD. This clonotype originated in an older woman in good health. The chain links TRBV10-3 to TRBJ2-1; 12 nucleotides line up with TRBD2. The J call is uncertain, as TRBJ2-7 better fits the DNA end. Sequenced input: blood. CDR3 nucleotide sequence: TGTGCCATCAGTACAAGACTAGCGGGAGAGGGGGAGCAGTACTTC. Amino acids: CAISTRLAGEGEQYF.